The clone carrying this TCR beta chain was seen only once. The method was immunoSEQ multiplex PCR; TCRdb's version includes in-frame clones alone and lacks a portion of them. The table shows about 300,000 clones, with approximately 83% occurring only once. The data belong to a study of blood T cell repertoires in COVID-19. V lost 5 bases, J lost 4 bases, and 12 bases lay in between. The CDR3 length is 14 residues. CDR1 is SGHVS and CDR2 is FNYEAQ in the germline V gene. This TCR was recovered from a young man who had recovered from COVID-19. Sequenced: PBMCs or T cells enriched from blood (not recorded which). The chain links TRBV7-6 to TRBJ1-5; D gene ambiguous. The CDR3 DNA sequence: TGTGCCAGCAGCCCTCTCAGTTATAATCAGCCCCAGCATTTT. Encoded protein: CASSPLSYNQPQHF.